This passage covers 7 T cell receptor beta chains from one sample sequenced in a study of cytomegalovirus exposure and HLA in healthy donors. A multiplex PCR was run with 60 Vbeta primers and 13 Jbeta primers. TCRdb keeps only in-frame clones here, not all; method: immunoSEQ multiplex PCR. The table lists over 95,000 clones, 60% to 80% of them singletons. Specimen: PBMCs. These receptor sequences come from a human donor in good health.

This clone showed up just once. V is TRBV7-2 and J is TRBJ2-2; TRBD1 aligns across 7 bases. This CDR3 has 19 amino acids. J gave up 6 bases and V 2 bases, and 18 bases lay outside the gene matches. The germline gives CDR1 SGHTA, CDR2 FQGNSA. Written as DNA, the CDR3 is TGTGCCAGCAGCTTATGGGTCGGTGAGGGACAGTCCTTATCCGGGGAGCTGTTTTTT. The encoded protein is CASSLWVGEGQSLSGELFF.

This chain uses TRBV6-6 with TRBJ2-7, with D perhaps matching TRBD2 (6 bases). CDR3 length equals 14 residues. V was shortened by 5 bases and J by 4 bases, with 15 bases between the two germline ends. Germline V gene data show CDR1 as MNHNY and CDR2 as SVGAGI (reference sequence). CDR3: CASSPPGDGYEQYF. The CDR3 DNA reads as TGTGCCAGCAGTCCACCGGGGGATGGATACGAGCAGTACTTC.

A note on this clone: The sample holds other DNA sequences that translate to the same CDR3. This chain uses TRBV15 with TRBJ2-2; maybe TRBD2 (6 bases). V was cut by 3 bases and J by 1 base, with 6 bases left in between. This CDR3 spans 14 amino acids. Germline values: CDR1 LNHNV, CDR2 YYDKDF (reference sequence). CDR3: CATSRGLNTGELFF. CDR3 coding DNA: TGTGCCACCAGCAGGGGACTGAACACCGGGGAGCTGTTTTTT.

The V and J genes are TRBV30 and TRBJ1-1; 9 bases are shared with TRBD1. Germline CDR1 and CDR2: GTSNPN and SVGIG (reference sequence). Trimming took 5 bases from V and 3 from J; bases not matched to a gene: 4. This CDR3 has 13 amino acids. CDR3 bases: TGTGCCTGGGAACGACAGGGGGACACTGAAGCTTTCTTT. Translated: CAWERQGDTEAFF.

The chain combines TRBV4-2 with TRBJ1-2; a weak D match, TRBD1 (5 bases). The CDR3 runs 13 residues. V shed 0 bases and J shed 3 bases, with 5 bases lying between them. CDR1 LGHNA and CDR2 YNFKEQ come from the germline V gene. CDR3 DNA: TGTGCCAGCAGCCAAGAGACAGACTATGGCTACACCTTC. This sequence encodes CASSQETDYGYTF.

J is TRBJ2-2 and V is TRBV27; perhaps TRBD1 as D (6 bases). This CDR3 region has 14 residues. Germline-derived CDR1 and CDR2 are MNHEY and SMNVEV (reference sequence). Trimming took 5 bases from V and 4 from J, leaving 11 bases between them. The CDR3, as DNA: TGTGCCAGCAGTAGACTGACAGGCACCGGGGAGCTGTTTTTT. Residues: CASSRLTGTGELFF.

This clone was counted only a few times. The chain carries TRBV4-3 and TRBJ1-2; no clear D. Looked up from germline, CDR1 is LGHNA and CDR2 is YSLEER. V was pared by 0 bases and J by 2 bases, with 13 bases between. The length of the CDR3 is 16 residues. CDR3 loop: CASSQDQLQLNYGYTF. CDR3 nucleotides: TGCGCCAGCAGCCAAGATCAATTACAGCTGAACTATGGCTACACCTTC.